The rows below give T cell receptor beta chains drawn from one sample of a study of glioma-infiltrating T cells after dendritic cell vaccination. Sequencing was performed with immunoSEQ multiplex PCR; in TCRdb, only in-frame clones are kept and a portion is missing. The sample contains fewer than 85,000 clones, 81% of which appear only once. The specimen was blood, collected before dendritic cell vaccination. These receptors were collected from a human donor with glioblastoma. Each CDR3 is given with its conserved first and last residue. The D gene is left open where the match is weak. Only part of the rows carry a size: once, few, many, or a class if the clone is expanded.

size	V	J	D	DNA	CDR3
.	TRBV5-1	TRBJ1-5	.	TGCGCCAGCAGCTTGGAGTCAGATCAGCCCCAGCATTTT	CASSLESDQPQHF
.	TRBV2	TRBJ2-2	TRBD2	TGTGCCAGCAGGGCCCAACTAGCGGGGGTTGCCGGGGAGCTGTTTTTT	CASRAQLAGVAGELFF
.	TRBV9	TRBJ2-1	.	TGTGCCAGCAGCGCAACCCCCGAGCACAGCCCTTACAATGAGCAGTTCTTC	CASSATPEHSPYNEQFF
.	TRBV15	TRBJ2-3	.	TGTGCCACCAGCCTCGGCAGGACAGATACGCAGTATTTT	CATSLGRTDTQYF
.	TRBV2	TRBJ2-1	TRBD1	TGTGCCAGCAGGGAGGGACAGGGGTTCGATGAGCAGTTCTTC	CASREGQGFDEQFF
.	TRBV9	TRBJ2-1	TRBD2	TGTGCCAGCAGCGGCGGGAGCAATGAGCAGTTCTTC	CASSGGSNEQFF
.	TRBV7-8	TRBJ1-1	.	TGTGCCAGCAGCTTTGACATGCAGGGCGAGCCGGAAGCTTTCTTT	CASSFDMQGEPEAFF
.	TRBV11-3	TRBJ2-1	TRBD2	TGTGCCAGCAGCCCTTCCCCGGGGGGGGTCAATGAGCAGTTCTTC	CASSPSPGGVNEQFF
.	TRBV6-5	TRBJ1-6	TRBD1	TGTGCCAGCAGTGGCCTGGGACAGGGTCTCTCACCCCTCCACTTT	CASSGLGQGLSPLHF
.	TRBV9	TRBJ2-3	.	TGTGCCAGCAGCGTAGGGGCAGACACAGATACGCAGTATTTT	CASSVGADTDTQYF
once	TRBV19	TRBJ1-3	.	TGTGCCAGTAGTCCCACGGCCCGGGAGCCCTTATCCTCTGGAAACACCATATATTTT	CASSPTAREPLSSGNTIYF
.	TRBV18	TRBJ1-1	TRBD1	TGTGCCAGCTCACCTGGACAGGCGGCTTTCTTT	CASSPGQAAFF
.	TRBV15	TRBJ1-1	.	TGTGCCACCAGCAGAGATCACTCGGGGTCTGAAGCTTTCTTT	CATSRDHSGSEAFF
.	TRBV2	TRBJ1-2	TRBD1	TGTGCCAGCAGTGCGCTGAGGGACAGCGTTATGGGCTACACCTTC	CASSALRDSVMGYTF
.	TRBV27	TRBJ2-1	.	TGTGCCAGCAGTTTGCCATCGGCGGCGATCGATGAGCAGTTCTTC	CASSLPSAAIDEQFF
.	TRBV5-4	TRBJ2-7	.	TGTGCCAGCAGCTTGGCTGTCGGCTACGAGCAGTACTTC	CASSLAVGYEQYF
.	TRBV5-1	TRBJ1-6	.	TGCGCCAGCAGTTCAGGACAGAAGCTTTATAATTCCCCCCTCCACTTT	CASSSGQKLYNSPLHF
few	TRBV5-6	TRBJ1-4	TRBD1	TGTGCCAGCAGCAATAGCGGGACAGCTAATGAAAAACTGTTTTTT	CASSNSGTANEKLFF
.	TRBV7-2	TRBJ1-5	.	TGTGCCAGCAGCTTAGGTTCAGGGGAGGGTCAGCCCCAGCATTTT	CASSLGSGEGQPQHF
few	TRBV19	TRBJ1-6	.	TGTGCCAGTAGTATTCGGTGGGGGGAAAATTCACCCCTCCACTTT	CASSIRWGENSPLHF
.	TRBV2	TRBJ2-1	.	TGTGCCAGCAGTGAGGGGCTGGGGTTTGGCTACAATGAGCAGTTCTTC	CASSEGLGFGYNEQFF
few	TRBV7-9	TRBJ1-1	TRBD1	TGTGCCAGCAGCCTCGGGACAGGGTTCATGAACACTGAAGCTTTCTTT	CASSLGTGFMNTEAFF
once	TRBV7-8	TRBJ2-7	TRBD1	TGTGCCAGCAGCCCCGACAGGGGGAATTCCCACTCCTACGAGCAGTACTTC	CASSPDRGNSHSYEQYF
.	TRBV5-6	TRBJ2-5	TRBD1	TGTGCCAGCAGCTTGGTCAAACAGGGGGCAGAGACCCAGTACTTC	CASSLVKQGAETQYF
.	TRBV7-6	TRBJ2-1	TRBD2	TGTGCCAGCAGCTTAGGACTAGCGGACCACAATGAGCAGTTCTTC	CASSLGLADHNEQFF
.	TRBV2	TRBJ1-5	TRBD1	TGTGCCAGCAGTGAAGAGGGGGCGGAATATAGCAATCAGCCCCAGCATTTT	CASSEEGAEYSNQPQHF
.	TRBV10-3	TRBJ2-2	TRBD1	TGTGCCATCAGTTATACCGGGACAGGGAACACCGGGGAGCTGTTTTTT	CAISYTGTGNTGELFF
.	TRBV5-4	TRBJ2-7	.	TGTGCCAGCAGCTTGAGGGGGAAAGGGTACGAGCAGTACTTC	CASSLRGKGYEQYF
.	TRBV4-3	TRBJ1-6	.	TGCGCCAGCAGCCAAGATCTCGATTCACCCCTCCACTTT	CASSQDLDSPLHF
once	TRBV5-8	TRBJ1-2	TRBD1	TGTGCCAGCAGCCGGGACAGTTCACCTAACTATGGCTACACCTTC	CASSRDSSPNYGYTF
.	TRBV7-8	TRBJ1-6	TRBD1	TGTGCCAGCAGCTTAGATGGCAGGGGGAAATCACCCCTCCACTTT	CASSLDGRGKSPLHF
.	TRBV6-5	TRBJ1-6	.	TGTGCCAGCAGTGGACAGACCTATAATTCACCCCTCCACTTT	CASSGQTYNSPLHF
.	TRBV5-1	TRBJ2-5	TRBD2	TGCGCCAGCAGCTTGCAGCGGGGGGAAGAGACCCAGTACTTC	CASSLQRGEETQYF
.	TRBV7-9	TRBJ2-7	.	TGTGCCAGCAGCTTAGAAGCAGGGTCCTACGAGCAGTACTTC	CASSLEAGSYEQYF
.	TRBV27	TRBJ2-5	TRBD1	TGTGCCAGCAGTTTACAGGGGGCGCGGGAGACCCAGTACTTC	CASSLQGARETQYF
.	TRBV19	TRBJ1-5	.	TGTGCCAGTAGTACGCTCCCAGTCGAGCCCCAGCATTTT	CASSTLPVEPQHF
few	TRBV5-6	TRBJ2-1	.	TGTGCCAGCAGCCCACCGAGCTCCTACAATGAGCAGTTCTTC	CASSPPSSYNEQFF
.	TRBV7-9	TRBJ1-4	TRBD1	TGTGCCAGCAGCCCTCGACAGGGGAATTGGGAAAAACTGTTTTTT	CASSPRQGNWEKLFF
few	TRBV10-3	TRBJ1-1	.	TGTGCCATCAGTGAGGGCCAGGGAGGTGGCGCTGAAGCTTTCTTT	CAISEGQGGGAEAFF
.	TRBV7-2	TRBJ1-6	.	TGTGCCAGCAGCCCGTCACTAGTGGCCTCCTATAATTCACCCCTCCACTTT	CASSPSLVASYNSPLHF
.	TRBV11-2	TRBJ2-7	TRBD1	TGTGCCAGCAGCATCGGACAGGGCGAGCAGTACTTC	CASSIGQGEQYF
few	TRBV6-1	TRBJ2-7	TRBD1	TGTGCCAGCAGTGGGGGACAGGCGAAGCAGTACTTC	CASSGGQAKQYF
.	TRBV9	TRBJ1-5	.	TGTGCCAGCAGCGCGAGGGACAATCAGCCCCAGCATTTT	CASSARDNQPQHF
.	TRBV18	TRBJ1-2	TRBD1	TGTGCCAGCTCACCTTCGACAGGGGTCTATGGCTACACCTTC	CASSPSTGVYGYTF
few	TRBV6-5	TRBJ1-1	.	TGTGCCAGCAGTGAAACAGAGAACACTGAAGCTTTCTTT	CASSETENTEAFF
.	TRBV5-4	TRBJ2-7	.	TGTGCCAGCAGCTTGGGATCGATGACTACGATCGAGCAGTACTTC	CASSLGSMTTIEQYF
few	TRBV6-5	TRBJ1-1	.	TGTGCCAGCAGCGAGGGTGGGGGCCCGGATACTGAAGCTTTCTTT	CASSEGGGPDTEAFF
.	TRBV4-1	TRBJ2-5	.	TGCGCCAGCAGCCAAGGGGGACTCGGCCCGTACTTC	CASSQGGLGPYF
.	TRBV27	TRBJ2-2	TRBD2	TGTGCCAGCAGACTAGCGGGGGGTACCGGGGAGCTGTTTTTT	CASRLAGGTGELFF
.	TRBV5-1	TRBJ2-1	TRBD1	TGCGCCAGCAGCTTGTCGAGGACAGGGCTTAACAATGAGCAGTTCTTC	CASSLSRTGLNNEQFF
.	TRBV30	TRBJ1-3	.	TGTGCCTGGATTCTAGAATCTGGAAACACCATATATTTT	CAWILESGNTIYF
once	TRBV9	TRBJ2-1	TRBD1	TGTGCCAGCAGCGGGGGACAGGGTCACAATGAGCAGTTCTTC	CASSGGQGHNEQFF
.	TRBV27	TRBJ2-7	.	TGTGCCAGCAGTTTCGGTCTTGAGCAGTACTTC	CASSFGLEQYF
.	TRBV7-2	TRBJ1-2	.	TGTGCCAGCAGCCAACCTCAGGGATCTGGCTACACCTTC	CASSQPQGSGYTF
.	TRBV4-2	TRBJ2-3	TRBD1	TGTGCCAGCAGCCCCGGGACAGGGGATTCAGATACGCAGTATTTT	CASSPGTGDSDTQYF
.	TRBV5-1	TRBJ1-1	.	TGCGCCAGCAGCCAGAACGAGGCGAACACTGAAGCTTTCTTT	CASSQNEANTEAFF
.	TRBV6-4	TRBJ1-1	TRBD1	TGTGCCAGCAGAAGAGACAGGGGAGTCACTGAAGCTTTCTTT	CASRRDRGVTEAFF
.	TRBV11-3	TRBJ2-1	TRBD2	TGTGCCAGCAGCGGGGAGGGCAGAACCTACAATGAGCAGTTCTTC	CASSGEGRTYNEQFF
.	TRBV6-6	TRBJ2-3	TRBD1	TGTGCCTGTATACAGGGGGATGTATTCGATACGCAGTATTTT	CACIQGDVFDTQYF
.	TRBV6-1	TRBJ1-5	TRBD1	TGTGCCAGCAGTGAGGGGGACAGGGAAAATCAGCCCCAGCATTTT	CASSEGDRENQPQHF